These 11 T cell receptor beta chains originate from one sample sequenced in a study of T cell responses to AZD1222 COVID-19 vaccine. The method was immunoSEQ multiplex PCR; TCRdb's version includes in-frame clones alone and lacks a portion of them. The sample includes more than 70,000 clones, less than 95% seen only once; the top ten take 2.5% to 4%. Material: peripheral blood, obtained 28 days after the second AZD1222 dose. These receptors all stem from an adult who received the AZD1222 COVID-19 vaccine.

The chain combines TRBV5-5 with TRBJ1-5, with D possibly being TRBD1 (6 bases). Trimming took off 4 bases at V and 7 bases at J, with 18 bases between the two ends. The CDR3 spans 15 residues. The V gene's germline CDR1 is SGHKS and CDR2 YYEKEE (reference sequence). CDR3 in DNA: TGTGCCAGCAGCCTGAGCGGGGGGCGCCAACAGCCCCAGCATTTT. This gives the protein CASSLSGGRQQPQHF.

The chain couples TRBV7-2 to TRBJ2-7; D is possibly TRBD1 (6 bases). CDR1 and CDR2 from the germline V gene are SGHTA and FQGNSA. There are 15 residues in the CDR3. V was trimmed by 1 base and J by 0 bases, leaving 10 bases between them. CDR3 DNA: TGTGCCAGCAGCTTAGTTTCAGGGGCCTCCTACGAGCAGTACTTC. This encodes CASSLVSGASYEQYF. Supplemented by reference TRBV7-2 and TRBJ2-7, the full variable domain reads GAGVSQSPSNKVTEKGKDVELRCDPISGHTALYWYRQSLGQGLEFLIYFQGNSAPDKSGLPSDRFSAERTGGSVSTLTIQRTQQEDSAVYLCASSLVSGASYEQYFGPGTRLTVT.

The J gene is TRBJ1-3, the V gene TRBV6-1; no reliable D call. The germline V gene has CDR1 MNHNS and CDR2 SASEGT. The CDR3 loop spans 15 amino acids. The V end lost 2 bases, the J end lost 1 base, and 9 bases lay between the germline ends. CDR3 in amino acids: CASSETDESGNTIYF. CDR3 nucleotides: TGTGCCAGCAGTGAAACGGATGAGTCTGGAAACACCATATATTTT.

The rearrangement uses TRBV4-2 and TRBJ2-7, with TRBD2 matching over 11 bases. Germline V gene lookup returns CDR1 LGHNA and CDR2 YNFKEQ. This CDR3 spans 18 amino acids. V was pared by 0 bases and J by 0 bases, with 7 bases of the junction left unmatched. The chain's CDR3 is CASSQERPGLAVSYEQYF. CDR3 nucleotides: TGTGCCAGCAGCCAAGAACGGCCGGGACTAGCGGTCTCCTACGAGCAGTACTTC.

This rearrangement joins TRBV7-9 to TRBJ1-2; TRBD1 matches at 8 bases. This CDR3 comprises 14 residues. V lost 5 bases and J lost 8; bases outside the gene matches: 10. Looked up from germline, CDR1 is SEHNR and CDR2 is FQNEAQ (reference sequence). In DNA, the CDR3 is TGTGCCAGCAGCCTACAGGGGGGGCGCGAGGGCTACACCTTC. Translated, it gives CASSLQGGREGYTF.

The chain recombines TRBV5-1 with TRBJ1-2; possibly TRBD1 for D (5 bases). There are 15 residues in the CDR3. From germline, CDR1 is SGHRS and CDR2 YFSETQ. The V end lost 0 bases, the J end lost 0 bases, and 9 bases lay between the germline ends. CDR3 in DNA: TGCGCCAGCAGCTTGGACAGGCCGTCTAACTATGGCTACACCTTC. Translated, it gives CASSLDRPSNYGYTF. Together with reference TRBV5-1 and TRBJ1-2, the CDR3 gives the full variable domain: KAGVTQTPRYLIKTRGQQVTLSCSPISGHRSVSWYQQTPGQGLQFLFEYFSETQRNKGNFPGRFSGRQFSNSRSEMNVSTLELGDSALYLCASSLDRPSNYGYTFGSGTRLTVV.

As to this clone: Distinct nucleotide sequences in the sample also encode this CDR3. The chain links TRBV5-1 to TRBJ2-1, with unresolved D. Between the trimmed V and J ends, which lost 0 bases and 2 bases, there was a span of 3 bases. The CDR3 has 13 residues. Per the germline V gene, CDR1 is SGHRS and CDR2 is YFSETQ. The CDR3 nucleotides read TGCGCCAGCAGCTTGGGTACCTACAATGAGCAGTTCTTC. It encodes CASSLGTYNEQFF.

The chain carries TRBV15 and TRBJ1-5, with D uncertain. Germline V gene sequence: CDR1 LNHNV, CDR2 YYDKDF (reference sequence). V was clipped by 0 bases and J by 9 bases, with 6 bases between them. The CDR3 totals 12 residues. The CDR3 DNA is TGTGCCACCAGCAGAGATCAAGGGCCCCAGCATTTT. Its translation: CATSRDQGPQHF.

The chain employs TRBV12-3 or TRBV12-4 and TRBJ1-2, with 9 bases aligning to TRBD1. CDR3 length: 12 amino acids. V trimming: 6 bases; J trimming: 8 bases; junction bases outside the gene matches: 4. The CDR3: CASRRQGGGYTF. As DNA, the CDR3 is TGTGCCAGCAGGAGACAGGGGGGCGGCTACACCTTC.

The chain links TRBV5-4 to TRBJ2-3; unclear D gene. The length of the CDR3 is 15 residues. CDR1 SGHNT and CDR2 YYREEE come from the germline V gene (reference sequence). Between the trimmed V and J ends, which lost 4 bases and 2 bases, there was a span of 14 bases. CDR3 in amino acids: CASSPRRGYTDTQYF. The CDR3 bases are TGTGCCAGCAGCCCTAGGAGAGGCTACACAGATACGCAGTATTTT. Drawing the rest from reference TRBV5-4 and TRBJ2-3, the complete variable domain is ETGVTQSPTHLIKTRGQQVTLRCSSQSGHNTVSWYQQALGQGPQFIFQYYREEENGRGNFPPRFSGLQFPNYSSELNVNALELDDSALYLCASSPRRGYTDTQYFGPGTRLTVL.

Written as DNA, the CDR3 is TGTGCCAGCAGTGACCCCCGCAATGGCAATCAGCCCCAGCATTTT. Its protein product is CASSDPRNGNQPQHF. The chain uses TRBV25-1 and TRBJ1-5; D is ambiguous. The germline V gene has CDR1 MGHDK and CDR2 SYGVNS. V shed 3 bases and J shed 2 bases, with 11 bases lying between them. CDR3 length: 15 residues. The full variable domain, completed using reference TRBV25-1 and TRBJ1-5, is EADIYQTPRYLVIGTGKKITLECSQTMGHDKMYWYQQDPGMELHLIHYSYGVNSTEKGDLSSESTVSRIRTEHFPLTLESARPSHTSQYLCASSDPRNGNQPQHFGDGTRLSIL.